This TCR beta chain comes out of a study of glioma-infiltrating T cells after dendritic cell vaccination. V gave up 0 bases and J gave up 7 bases, with 7 bases separating them. The CDR3 totals 13 residues. CDR1 and CDR2 from the germline V gene are SGHVS and FNYEAQ. Time point given: after dendritic cell vaccination, including at tumor progression/relapse. TCRdb's table, derived via immunoSEQ multiplex PCR, lists solely in-frame clones and lacks some. Altogether over 80,000 clones are present, roughly 77% being singletons, with the ten largest covering approximately 2.1%. The chain joins TRBV7-6 to TRBJ2-1, with a possible D match to TRBD2 (5 bases). The material was blood, obtained after dendritic cell vaccination. The TCR comes from a human donor with glioblastoma. The CDR3 reads CASSLARENEQFF. The CDR3 coding sequence is TGTGCCAGCAGCTTAGCTCGGGAAAATGAGCAGTTCTTC.